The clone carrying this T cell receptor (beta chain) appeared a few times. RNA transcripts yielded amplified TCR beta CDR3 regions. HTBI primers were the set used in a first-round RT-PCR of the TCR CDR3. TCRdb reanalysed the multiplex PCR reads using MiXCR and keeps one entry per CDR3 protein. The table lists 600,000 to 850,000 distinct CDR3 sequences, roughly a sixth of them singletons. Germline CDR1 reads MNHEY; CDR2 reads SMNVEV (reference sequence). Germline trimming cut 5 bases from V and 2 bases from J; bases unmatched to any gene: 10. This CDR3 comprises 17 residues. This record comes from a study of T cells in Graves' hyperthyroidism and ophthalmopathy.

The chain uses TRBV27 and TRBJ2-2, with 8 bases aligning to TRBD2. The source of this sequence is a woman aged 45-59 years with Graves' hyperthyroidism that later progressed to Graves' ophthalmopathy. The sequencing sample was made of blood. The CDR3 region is CASSRREGVDNTGELFF. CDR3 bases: TGTGCCAGCAGTCGCCGGGAGGGGGTCGATAACACCGGGGAGCTGTTTTTT.